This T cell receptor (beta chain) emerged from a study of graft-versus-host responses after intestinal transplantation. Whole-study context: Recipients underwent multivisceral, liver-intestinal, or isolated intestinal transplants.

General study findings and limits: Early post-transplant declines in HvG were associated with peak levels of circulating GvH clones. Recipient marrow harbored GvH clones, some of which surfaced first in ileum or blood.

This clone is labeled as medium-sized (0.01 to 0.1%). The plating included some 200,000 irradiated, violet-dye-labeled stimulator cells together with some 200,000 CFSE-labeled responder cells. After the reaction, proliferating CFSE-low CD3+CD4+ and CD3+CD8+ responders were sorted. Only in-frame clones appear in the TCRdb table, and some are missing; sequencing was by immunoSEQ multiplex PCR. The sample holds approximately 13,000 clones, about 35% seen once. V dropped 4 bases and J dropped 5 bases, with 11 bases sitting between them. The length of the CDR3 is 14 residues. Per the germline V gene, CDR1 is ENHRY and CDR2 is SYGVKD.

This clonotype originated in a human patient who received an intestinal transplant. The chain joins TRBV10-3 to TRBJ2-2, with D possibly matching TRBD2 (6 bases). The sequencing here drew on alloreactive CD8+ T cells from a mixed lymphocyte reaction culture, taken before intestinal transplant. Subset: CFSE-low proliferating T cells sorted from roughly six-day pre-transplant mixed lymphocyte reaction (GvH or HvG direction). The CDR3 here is CAISVGGSTGELFF. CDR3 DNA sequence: TGTGCCATCAGTGTCGGGGGTTCAACCGGGGAGCTGTTTTTT.